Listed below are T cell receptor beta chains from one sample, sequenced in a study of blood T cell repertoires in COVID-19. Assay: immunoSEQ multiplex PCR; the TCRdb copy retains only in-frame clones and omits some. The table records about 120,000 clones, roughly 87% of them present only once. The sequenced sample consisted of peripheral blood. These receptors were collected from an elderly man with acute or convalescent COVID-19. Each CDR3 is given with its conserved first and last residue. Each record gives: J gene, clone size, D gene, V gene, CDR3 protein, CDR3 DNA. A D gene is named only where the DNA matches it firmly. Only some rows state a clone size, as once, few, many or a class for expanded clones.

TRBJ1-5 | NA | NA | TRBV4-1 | CASSQDSTSVGQPQHF | TGCGCCAGCAGCCAAGATTCGACCAGCGTGGGTCAGCCCCAGCATTTT
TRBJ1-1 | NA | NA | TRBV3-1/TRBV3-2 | CASSQGFYRMNTEAFF | TGTGCCAGCAGCCAAGGTTTCTACAGGATGAACACTGAAGCTTTCTTT
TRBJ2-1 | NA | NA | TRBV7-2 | CASSLAGTDSYNEQFF | TGTGCCAGCAGCTTAGCGGGGACTGACTCCTACAATGAGCAGTTCTTC
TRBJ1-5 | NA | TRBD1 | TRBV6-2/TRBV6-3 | CASSYPGQGAQPQHF | TGTGCCAGCAGTTACCCGGGACAGGGGGCCCAGCCCCAGCATTTT
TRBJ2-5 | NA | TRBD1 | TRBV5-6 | CASSSLGQGARETQYF | TGTGCCAGCAGCTCTTTAGGACAGGGGGCGAGGGAGACCCAGTACTTC
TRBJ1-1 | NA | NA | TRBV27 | CASSSITGPRKLMNTEAFF | TGTGCCAGCAGTTCCATCACAGGGCCGCGAAAACTTATGAACACTGAAGCTTTCTTT
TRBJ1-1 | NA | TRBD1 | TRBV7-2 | CASSLHRGNTEAFF | TGTGCCAGCAGCTTACACAGGGGGAACACTGAAGCTTTCTTT
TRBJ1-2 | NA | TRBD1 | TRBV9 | CASSVDAGGYGYTF | TGTGCCAGCAGCGTAGATGCAGGGGGCTATGGCTACACCTTC
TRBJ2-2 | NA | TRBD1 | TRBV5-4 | CASSRTGDAGELFF | TGTGCCAGCAGCCGGACAGGGGATGCCGGGGAGCTGTTTTTT
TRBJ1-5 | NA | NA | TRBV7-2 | CASSQLTPYSNQPQHF | TGTGCCAGCAGCCAACTTACCCCATATAGCAATCAGCCCCAGCATTTT
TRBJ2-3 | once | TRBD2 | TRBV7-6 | CASSDLLAGPTDTQYF | TGTGCCAGCAGCGACCTGCTAGCGGGACCTACAGATACGCAGTATTTT
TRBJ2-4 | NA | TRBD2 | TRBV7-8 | CASSLELGRGDIQYF | TGTGCCAGCAGCTTAGAACTTGGACGGGGGGACATTCAGTACTTC
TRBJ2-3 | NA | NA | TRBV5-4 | CASSLVSTDTQYF | TGTGCCAGCAGCTTGGTAAGCACAGATACGCAGTATTTT
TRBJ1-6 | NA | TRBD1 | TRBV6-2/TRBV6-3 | CASSGTAQRRNSPLHF | TGTGCCAGCAGCGGGACAGCTCAACGGCGGAATTCACCCCTCCACTTT
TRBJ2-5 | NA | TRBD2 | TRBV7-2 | CASSLGSGGETQYF | TGTGCCAGCAGCTTGGGGTCGGGAGGGGAGACCCAGTACTTC